This is a list of T cell receptor beta chains from one sample in a study of blood T cell repertoires in COVID-19. Sequencing used immunoSEQ multiplex PCR; TCRdb keeps in-frame clones, though not all of them. The table records 75,000 to 85,000 clones, roughly 78% of them present only once. The sequencing input was peripheral blood. These receptors were obtained from a human donor in a cohort sampled during active COVID-19. The CDR3 runs from the conserved cysteine through the conserved F or W. A D gene is named only where the DNA matches it firmly. Not all rows give a size; the values are once, few, many and, for expanded clones, a class.

D,size,J,V,CDR3,DNA
.,.,TRBJ2-5,TRBV27,CASSSGVGQYF,TGTGCCAGCAGTTCGGGTGTAGGCCAGTACTTC
.,.,TRBJ2-1,TRBV7-9,CASLRTLTYNEQFF,TGTGCCAGTCTGAGGACACTAACCTACAATGAGCAGTTCTTC
.,.,TRBJ1-1,TRBV7-2,CASSLGIMNTEAFF,TGTGCCAGCAGCCTCGGGATCATGAACACTGAAGCTTTCTTT
.,.,TRBJ1-3,TRBV7-2,CASSFSGNSGNTIYF,TGTGCCAGCAGCTTTTCAGGAAACTCTGGAAACACCATATATTTT
.,.,TRBJ1-5,TRBV12-2,CASRLEEGGGPSYSNQPQHF,TGTGCAAGTCGCTTAGAGGAGGGGGGGGGACCTAGTTATAGCAATCAGCCCCAGCATTTT
TRBD2,.,TRBJ2-3,TRBV27,CASSLRGGRLAGRSDTQYF,TGTGCCAGCAGTCTAAGGGGGGGACGACTAGCGGGGAGATCAGATACGCAGTATTTT
.,.,TRBJ1-1,TRBV3-1/TRBV3-2,CASSHLGTPNTEAFF,TGTGCCAGCAGCCATCTCGGGACACCTAACACTGAAGCTTTCTTT
TRBD1,few,TRBJ2-5,TRBV29-1,CSVEDLGWQGVIETQYF,TGCAGCGTTGAAGATCTCGGTTGGCAGGGGGTGATTGAGACCCAGTACTTC
.,.,TRBJ2-7,TRBV29-1,CSVERGDNPYEQYF,TGCAGCGTTGAACGGGGGGACAATCCCTACGAGCAGTACTTC
TRBD2,.,TRBJ2-1,TRBV10-3,CAISNSGGVYNEQFF,TGTGCCATCAGTAACAGCGGGGGGGTCTACAATGAGCAGTTCTTC
.,.,TRBJ2-7,TRBV27,CASRTGYNEQYF,TGTGCCAGCAGAACAGGGTACAACGAGCAGTACTTC
TRBD2,.,TRBJ2-3,TRBV19,CASSSGGGAVDTQYF,TGTGCCAGTAGTAGCGGCGGGGGGGCCGTAGATACGCAGTATTTT
TRBD1,.,TRBJ2-7,TRBV29-1,CSVVSDRGFEQYF,TGCAGCGTTGTTTCGGACAGGGGGTTCGAGCAGTACTTC
TRBD1,.,TRBJ1-2,TRBV29-1,CSVAVRQGGYGYTF,TGCAGCGTCGCAGTCCGGCAGGGGGGCTATGGCTACACCTTC
TRBD1,.,TRBJ1-5,TRBV7-2,CASSLGTGAISYSNQPQHF,TGTGCCAGCAGCTTGGGGACAGGGGCGATATCTTATAGCAATCAGCCCCAGCATTTT
.,.,TRBJ1-1,TRBV19,CASRGGGFWNTEAFF,TGTGCCAGCAGGGGAGGGGGATTCTGGAACACTGAAGCTTTCTTT
TRBD1,.,TRBJ1-2,TRBV7-9,CASSFDRGGYYGYTF,TGTGCCAGCAGCTTCGACAGGGGAGGGTACTATGGCTACACCTTC
.,.,TRBJ1-6,TRBV3-1/TRBV3-2,CASSQEDSNIHSPLHF,TGTGCCAGCAGCCAAGAGGACAGCAACATCCATTCACCCCTCCACTTT
.,few,TRBJ1-2,TRBV19,CASSIAPTVSYGYTF,TGTGCCAGTAGTATAGCTCCCACAGTGAGCTATGGCTACACCTTC
TRBD2,.,TRBJ2-1,TRBV6-4,CASSASSGGPAEQFF,TGTGCCAGCAGCGCAAGTAGCGGGGGGCCTGCTGAGCAGTTCTTC
.,.,TRBJ1-1,TRBV6-5,CASSYLQGLTEAFF,TGTGCCAGCAGTTACCTGCAGGGGCTCACTGAAGCTTTCTTT
.,.,TRBJ2-7,TRBV9,CASSVRGGPAYEQYF,TGTGCCAGCAGCGTACGGGGTGGCCCCGCCTACGAGCAGTACTTC
.,.,TRBJ1-2,TRBV2,CASSVGQGFGYTF,TGTGCCAGCAGTGTGGGGCAGGGGTTTGGCTACACCTTC
TRBD2,few,TRBJ2-7,TRBV7-2,CATAPGLAGEPYEQYF,TGTGCCACTGCCCCGGGACTAGCGGGGGAGCCCTACGAGCAGTACTTC
.,.,TRBJ2-7,TRBV9,CASAPRTGIYEQYF,TGTGCCAGCGCGCCCAGGACGGGGATTTACGAGCAGTACTTC
.,.,TRBJ1-5,TRBV6-1,CASSESGGNQPQHF,TGTGCCAGCAGTGAAAGTGGAGGCAATCAGCCCCAGCATTTT
.,.,TRBJ2-3,TRBV7-2,CASSLAGLTDTQYF,TGTGCCAGCAGCTTAGCGGGCCTCACAGATACGCAGTATTTT
TRBD2,.,TRBJ2-7,TRBV6-2/TRBV6-3,CASSYSMLADSYEQYF,TGTGCCAGCAGTTACTCGATGCTAGCGGACTCCTACGAGCAGTACTTC
.,few,TRBJ2-1,TRBV9,CASSVDQATYNEQFF,TGTGCCAGCAGCGTAGATCAAGCCACCTACAATGAGCAGTTCTTC
TRBD1,.,TRBJ1-4,TRBV19,CASRRGQTNEKLFF,TGTGCCAGTAGAAGGGGGCAGACTAATGAAAAACTGTTTTTT
.,.,TRBJ1-1,TRBV5-1,CASSLARGGSFF,TGCGCCAGCAGCTTGGCCAGGGGAGGGTCTTTCTTT
.,.,TRBJ1-2,TRBV5-1,CASTTSASVQGGYTF,TGCGCCAGCACAACTTCCGCGTCGGTCCAGGGAGGCTACACCTTC
.,.,TRBJ2-7,TRBV2,CASRLGSSQQYF,TGTGCCAGTCGACTAGGGTCCTCCCAGCAGTACTTC
TRBD1,.,TRBJ1-1,TRBV4-3,CASSLHRGAGTEAFF,TGCGCCAGCAGCTTACACAGGGGTGCCGGCACTGAAGCTTTCTTT
.,.,TRBJ1-5,TRBV6-5,CASSGSGQPQHF,TGTGCCAGCTCAGGGTCGGGTCAGCCCCAGCATTTT
.,.,TRBJ1-3,TRBV5-4,CASSLVVGTPGNTIYF,TGTGCCAGCAGCTTGGTGGTAGGGACACCAGGAAACACCATATATTTT
.,.,TRBJ2-5,TRBV6-2/TRBV6-3,CASSYTEETQYF,TGTGCCAGCAGTTACACTGAAGAGACCCAGTACTTC
TRBD1,.,TRBJ1-2,TRBV7-3,CASSPITGTGLYYGYTF,TGTGCCAGCAGCCCGATAACCGGGACAGGGCTCTACTATGGCTACACCTTC
TRBD1,.,TRBJ2-5,TRBV18,CASAGGQETQYF,TGTGCCAGCGCAGGGGGTCAAGAGACCCAGTACTTC
.,.,TRBJ1-4,TRBV19,CASSIDPYGNEKLFF,TGTGCCAGTAGTATAGATCCTTACGGTAATGAAAAACTGTTTTTT
.,.,TRBJ1-2,TRBV21-1,CASSDEEGALGYGYTF,TGTGCCAGCAGCGATGAAGAGGGGGCGCTGGGCTATGGCTACACCTTC
.,.,TRBJ1-1,TRBV4-2,CASSQAGLEAFF,TGTGCCAGCAGCCAAGCAGGGCTTGAAGCTTTCTTT
TRBD1,.,TRBJ1-1,TRBV7-9,CASSHRTGNTEAFF,TGTGCCAGCAGCCACCGGACAGGGAACACTGAAGCTTTCTTT
TRBD1,few,TRBJ1-2,TRBV5-6,CASRAPGTGFYGYTF,TGTGCCAGCAGGGCCCCGGGGACAGGGTTCTATGGCTACACCTTC
TRBD2,.,TRBJ2-3,TRBV5-6,CASSKLAGARTDTQYF,TGTGCCAGCAGCAAACTAGCGGGGGCGCGCACAGATACGCAGTATTTT
.,.,TRBJ2-7,TRBV7-8,CASSPSGAYEQYF,TGTGCCAGCAGCCCTTCGGGTGCCTACGAGCAGTACTTC
.,.,TRBJ2-3,TRBV3-1/TRBV3-2,CASSSSYTQYF,TGTGCCAGCAGCTCGTCTTATACGCAGTATTTT
.,.,TRBJ1-1,TRBV6-5,CATIKGAEAFF,TGTGCCACCATAAAGGGAGCTGAAGCTTTCTTT
.,.,TRBJ1-6,TRBV29-1,CSGPTGWPPLHF,TGCAGCGGCCCAACAGGGTGGCCACCCCTCCACTTT
.,.,TRBJ1-4,TRBV7-8,CASSTKVQSPEKLFF,TGTGCCAGCAGCACTAAGGTCCAGTCCCCAGAAAAACTGTTTTTT
.,.,TRBJ1-2,TRBV18,CASSPPGPRQGGYTF,TGTGCCAGCTCACCACCGGGCCCTCGCCAAGGTGGCTACACCTTC
.,.,TRBJ1-1,TRBV7-9,CASSTRQKTGNTEAFF,TGTGCCAGCAGCACTCGACAGAAAACGGGGAACACTGAAGCTTTCTTT
TRBD2,.,TRBJ2-7,TRBV11-1,CASRASGGYEQYF,TGTGCCAGCAGAGCTAGCGGGGGCTACGAGCAGTACTTC
TRBD2,once,TRBJ2-7,TRBV6-5,CASSSLGVAGGREQYF,TGTGCCAGCAGTTCCCTTGGGGTAGCGGGGGGCCGAGAGCAGTACTTC
.,.,TRBJ2-7,TRBV27,CASSRVQDEQYF,TGTGCCAGCAGCAGGGTTCAGGACGAGCAGTACTTC
.,once,TRBJ1-5,TRBV30,CAWSKPPDQPQHF,TGTGCCTGGAGTAAACCCCCGGATCAGCCCCAGCATTTT
TRBD1,.,TRBJ2-7,TRBV6-5,CATSGTDGYEQYF,TGTGCCACCTCCGGGACAGACGGTTACGAGCAGTACTTC
TRBD1,few,TRBJ2-7,TRBV19,CASRTGTGGSHEQYF,TGTGCCAGTCGCACCGGGACAGGGGGATCCCACGAGCAGTACTTC
.,.,TRBJ1-2,TRBV4-1,CASSQEARGTPYGYTF,TGCGCCAGCAGCCAAGAGGCTCGTGGCACACCTTATGGCTACACCTTC